The sequence of this T cell receptor (beta chain) was determined in a study of CD8 T cells in ankylosing spondylitis. Study-level findings and limits: Reactive arthritis synovial fluid and blood were previously reported to contain some motif variants. Characteristic, it appeared, of ankylosing spondylitis blood was a TCR beta motif of about eight highly homologous variants. Matched ankylosing spondylitis synovial fluid reportedly showed significant enrichment of disease-linked clones. The disease-linked clones had a CD8+ phenotype and low blood frequencies.

Comment on this clonotype: Its specificity is unknown.

Quantitative barcoded 5'-RACE was used to prepare TCR beta libraries. MiXCR, run by TCRdb on the 5' RACE reads, gives a single entry per CDR3 protein. The profile covers about 390,000 distinct CDR3 sequences, with 20% to 25% appearing a single time and roughly a sixth taken by the ten largest. This CDR3 region has 15 residues. CDR1 and CDR2 (germline): LGHDT, YNNKEL (reference sequence). V was cut by 2 bases and J by 5 bases, with 15 bases left in between. Material for sequencing was blood, either unsorted or a sorted T cell fraction (not recorded which). The sequence came from a male donor with ankylosing spondylitis. This chain joins TRBV3-1 and TRBJ1-2; D not certain. CDR3 DNA: TGTGCCAGCAGCCAATTCTGGGGAGATACGTATGGCTACACCTTC. Amino acids: CASSQFWGDTYGYTF.